Listed below are T cell receptor beta chains from one sample, sequenced in a study of immune cell composition in non-small cell lung cancer. Only in-frame clones appear in the TCRdb table, and some are missing; sequencing was by immunoSEQ multiplex PCR. Of some 1,800 clones listed, approximately 82% are singletons. The sample taken for sequencing was non-adjacent lung tissue. The source is a human donor with non-small cell lung cancer. CDR3s include the opening cysteine and the closing phenylalanine or tryptophan. The D gene is left open where the match is weak. Clone size is given for some rows only: seen once, a few or many times, or a class if the clone is expanded.

TRBJ1-2	NA	14	TRBV12-5	once	TGTGCTAGTGGTTTGGGGGTTACGGGATATGGCCACACCTTC	CASGLGVTGYGHTF
TRBJ1-2	NA	12	TRBV30	NA	TGTGCCTGGACGGCGGCTTATTATGGCTACACCTTC	CAWTAAYYGYTF
TRBJ1-1	NA	12	TRBV29-1	NA	TGCAGCGGCGGGAGGGACGGCGCTGAAGCTTTCTTT	CSGGRDGAEAFF
TRBJ2-7	NA	14	TRBV27	few	TGTGCCAGCAGTTTAACCCGACAGGCCTACGAGCAGTACTTC	CASSLTRQAYEQYF
TRBJ2-3	TRBD2	16	TRBV28	NA	TGTGCCAGCGGCCCACTAGCGGGAGAAGGGACAGATACGCAGTATTTT	CASGPLAGEGTDTQYF
TRBJ1-2	NA	13	TRBV7-9	NA	TGTGCCAGCAGCCCTGGACAGCGATATGGCTACACCTTC	CASSPGQRYGYTF
TRBJ1-2	NA	12	TRBV30	NA	TGTGCCTGGAGTAGCGATAACTATGGCTACACCTTC	CAWSSDNYGYTF
TRBJ2-7	TRBD2	16	TRBV7-2	NA	TGTGCCAGCAGCTTAGGTTTGAGCGGGAGCTCCTACGAGCAGTACTTC	CASSLGLSGSSYEQYF
TRBJ2-4	TRBD1	13	TRBV19	NA	TGTGCCAGTAAAGACCTGACAGGGAACATTCAGTACTTC	CASKDLTGNIQYF
TRBJ2-1	TRBD2	15	TRBV7-2	NA	TGTGCCAGCAGCTTAACCAGCGGGAAAAACAATGAGCAGTTCTTC	CASSLTSGKNNEQFF
TRBJ1-2	NA	14	TRBV4-1	NA	TGCGCCAGCAGCGACAACCGAAAGACCTATGGCTACACCTTC	CASSDNRKTYGYTF
TRBJ2-1	TRBD2	15	TRBV6-6	NA	TGTGCCAGCAGTTACGGTAGCGGGATATGGAATGAGCAGTTCTTC	CASSYGSGIWNEQFF
TRBJ1-1	NA	15	TRBV7-2	NA	TGTGCCAGCAGCTCCTACCTCGAAGGGGGCACTGAAGCTTTCTTT	CASSSYLEGGTEAFF
TRBJ2-7	NA	14	TRBV5-4	NA	TGTGCCAGCAGCTTCGGGGAAGGAGTCTACGAGCAGTACTTC	CASSFGEGVYEQYF
TRBJ1-1	NA	12	TRBV19	NA	TGTGCCAGTAGTATTGGGCCGGCTGAAGCTTTCTTT	CASSIGPAEAFF
TRBJ2-1	NA	17	TRBV7-9	NA	TGTGCCAGCAGCTTAATAACGTCGCGGGACCTAGGGAATGAGCAGTTCTTC	CASSLITSRDLGNEQFF
TRBJ2-3	NA	16	TRBV18	NA	TGTGCCAGCTCACCAGGAACAGCAGCTGGCGCAGATACGCAGTATTTT	CASSPGTAAGADTQYF
TRBJ1-2	TRBD1	15	TRBV15	NA	TGTGCCACCAGCATTAACAGGGGGCGAAACTATGGCTACACCTTC	CATSINRGRNYGYTF
TRBJ2-1	TRBD2	13	TRBV7-2	NA	TGTGCCAGCTCGGGGGGGTACTACAATGAGCAGTTCTTC	CASSGGYYNEQFF
TRBJ1-1	NA	13	TRBV7-9	NA	TGTGCCAGCCGCGGGGTCTCGAACACTGAAGCTTTCTTT	CASRGVSNTEAFF
TRBJ2-7	TRBD2	15	TRBV10-3	NA	TGTGCCATCAAGGGACTAGCTCCCTCCAAGGACGAGCAGTACTTC	CAIKGLAPSKDEQYF
TRBJ2-7	TRBD1	15	TRBV11-3	NA	TGTGCCAGCAGCCCAAGTTGGGCAGGGGGCTACGAGCAGTACTTC	CASSPSWAGGYEQYF
TRBJ1-3	NA	15	TRBV9	NA	TGTGCCAGCAGCGTAGATGGGGGGGCTGGAAACACCATATATTTT	CASSVDGGAGNTIYF